These T cell receptor beta chains were read from a single sample in a study of post-analysis software for immune sequencing data. MiXCR was run by TCRdb on the PCR reads, yielding one entry per CDR3 protein. The sample consists of some 450,000 distinct CDR3 sequences, around 40% of them appearing once. Sequencing was performed on blood. Source of these receptors: a girl aged 10 to 17 with multiple sclerosis. Each CDR3 is given with its conserved first and last residue.

cdr3_length	j_call	v_call	cdr3_aa
13	TRBJ1-2	TRBV12-3/TRBV12-4	CASSNGQAYGYTF
15	TRBJ1-5	TRBV4-2	CASSQGWGSNQPQHF
16	TRBJ2-5	TRBV28	CASRGGTSGRRETQYF
15	TRBJ1-5	TRBV6-6	CASSYPTASNQPQHF
13	TRBJ2-5	TRBV6-1	CASVVVAGETQYF
14	TRBJ1-2	TRBV4-1	CASSQGQYSYGYTF
15	TRBJ2-1	TRBV18	CASSPPPSGDNEQFF
14	TRBJ2-3	TRBV12-3/TRBV12-4	CASSLGARTDTQYF
13	TRBJ2-5	TRBV24-1	CATSDYTRETQYF
16	TRBJ2-5	TRBV6-6	CASSYTGVLIGETQYF
13	TRBJ2-7	TRBV12-3/TRBV12-4	CASSMDRDYEQYF
14	TRBJ2-5	TRBV12-3/TRBV12-4	CASSRGQGWQTQYF
14	TRBJ2-2	TRBV29-1	CSVGRSRNTGELFF
15	TRBJ1-6	TRBV20-1	CSAKKAGAVDFPLHF
12	TRBJ1-1	TRBV6-5	CASSFKNTEAFF
10	TRBJ2-3	TRBV20-1	CRQGGDTQYF
14	TRBJ1-5	TRBV28	CASSLIFSNQPQHF
14	TRBJ2-1	TRBV19	CASSETTSYNEQFF
17	TRBJ2-3	TRBV9	CASSVGIDASSTDTQYF
15	TRBJ2-3	TRBV20-1	CSARDLRRGTDTQYF
13	TRBJ1-1	TRBV6-2/TRBV6-3	CASVTGGHTEAFF
13	TRBJ2-5	TRBV20-1	CSARGPGIETQYF